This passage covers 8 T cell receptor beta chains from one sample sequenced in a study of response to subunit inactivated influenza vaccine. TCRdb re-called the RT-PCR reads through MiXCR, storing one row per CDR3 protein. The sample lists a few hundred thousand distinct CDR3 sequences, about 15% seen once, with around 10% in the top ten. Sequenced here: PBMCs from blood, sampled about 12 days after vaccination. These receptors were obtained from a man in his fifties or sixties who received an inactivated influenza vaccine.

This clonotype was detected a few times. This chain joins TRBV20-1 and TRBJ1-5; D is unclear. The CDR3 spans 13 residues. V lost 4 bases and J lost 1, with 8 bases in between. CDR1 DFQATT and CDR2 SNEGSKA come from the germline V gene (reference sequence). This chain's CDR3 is CSANKDSNQPQHF. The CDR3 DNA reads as TGCAGTGCTAACAAGGACAGCAATCAGCCCCAGCATTTT.

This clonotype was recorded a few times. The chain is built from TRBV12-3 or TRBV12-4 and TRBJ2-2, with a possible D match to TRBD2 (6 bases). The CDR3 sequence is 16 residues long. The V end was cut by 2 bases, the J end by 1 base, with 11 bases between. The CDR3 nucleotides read TGTGCCAGCAGTTTAACATGGGGGGTGAACACCGGGGAGCTGTTTTTT. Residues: CASSLTWGVNTGELFF.

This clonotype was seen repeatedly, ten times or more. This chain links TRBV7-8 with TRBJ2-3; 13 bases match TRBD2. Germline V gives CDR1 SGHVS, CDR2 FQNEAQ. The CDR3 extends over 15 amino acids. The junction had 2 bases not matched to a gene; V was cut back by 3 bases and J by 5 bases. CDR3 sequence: CASSLGLAGIDTQYF. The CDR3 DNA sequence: TGTGCCAGCAGCTTGGGACTAGCGGGAATAGATACGCAGTATTTT.

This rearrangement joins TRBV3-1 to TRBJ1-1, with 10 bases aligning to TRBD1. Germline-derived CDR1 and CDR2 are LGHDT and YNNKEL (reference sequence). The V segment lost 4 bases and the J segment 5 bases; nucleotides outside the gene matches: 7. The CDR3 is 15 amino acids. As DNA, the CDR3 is TGTGCCAGCAGCCGCCGGACAGGGGGTCTTACTGAAGCTTTCTTT. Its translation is CASSRRTGGLTEAFF.

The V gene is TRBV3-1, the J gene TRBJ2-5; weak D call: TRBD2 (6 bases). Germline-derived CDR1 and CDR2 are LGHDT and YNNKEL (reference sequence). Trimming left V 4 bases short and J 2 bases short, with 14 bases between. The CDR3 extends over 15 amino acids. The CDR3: CASSLGVGGQETQYF. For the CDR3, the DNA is TGTGCCAGCAGCCTCGGTGTGGGGGGACAAGAGACCCAGTACTTC.

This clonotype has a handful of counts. DNA for the CDR3: TGTGCCAGCAGCCCTCACTGGACTAGCGGCTACAATGAGCAGTTCTTC. Protein: CASSPHWTSGYNEQFF. V and J are TRBV5-6 and TRBJ2-1; 10 bases are shared with TRBD2. After removal of 4 bases from V and 3 bases from J, the junction contained 7 bases not matched to a gene. Germline-derived CDR1 and CDR2 are SGHDT and YYEEEE. The CDR3 length is 16 residues.

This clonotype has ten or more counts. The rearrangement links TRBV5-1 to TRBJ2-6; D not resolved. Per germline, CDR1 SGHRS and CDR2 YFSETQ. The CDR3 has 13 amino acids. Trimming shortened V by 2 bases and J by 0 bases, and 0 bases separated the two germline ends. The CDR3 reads CASSFSGANVLTF. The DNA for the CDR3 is TGCGCCAGCAGCTTCTCTGGGGCCAACGTCCTGACTTTC.

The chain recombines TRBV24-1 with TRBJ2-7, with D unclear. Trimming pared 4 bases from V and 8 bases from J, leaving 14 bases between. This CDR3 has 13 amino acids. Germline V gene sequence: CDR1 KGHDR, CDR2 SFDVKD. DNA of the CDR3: TGTGCCACCAGTGACCCCCCGGTGGGGAAGCAGTACTTC. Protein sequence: CATSDPPVGKQYF.